These 27 T cell receptor beta chains were all obtained from the same sample, sequenced in a study of early T cells in non-severe SARS-CoV-2 infection. Using its own MiXCR run on the 5' RACE reads, TCRdb lists one record per CDR3 protein. The table records about 32,000 distinct CDR3 sequences, around 5.2% of them present only once. The specimen was whole blood. These receptors were taken from an adult who was a healthcare worker with PCR-confirmed SARS-CoV-2 infection or an uninfected control (not recorded which).

This clonotype showed up many times. This sequence joins TRBV29-1 and TRBJ2-7; 9 bases align to TRBD1. CDR3 length equals 16 residues. V gave up 2 bases and J gave up 1 base; unmatched junction bases: 9. Looked up from germline, CDR1 is SQVTM and CDR2 is ANQGSEA. CDR3 nucleotides: TGCAGCGTTGAACTTCGAGGGACAGGGCTTTCCTACGAGCAGTACTTC. Translation: CSVELRGTGLSYEQYF.

This rearrangement joins TRBV6-2 or TRBV6-3 to TRBJ2-2, with 14 bases fitting TRBD2. Germline values: CDR1 MNHEY, CDR2 SVGEGT. Trimming cost V 11 bases and J 5 bases; bases outside gene matches: 4. The CDR3 runs to 14 residues. CDR3 nucleotide sequence: TGTGCCGGGGGACTAGCGGGAGAGACCGGGGAGCTGTTTTTT. The encoded protein is CAGGLAGETGELFF.

This clonotype was seen at least ten times. The chain uses TRBV10-1 and TRBJ2-5; 10 bases map to TRBD2. This CDR3 region has 15 residues. J lost 1 base, V lost 3 bases, and 2 bases had no gene match. Germline assignment: CDR1 WNHNN and CDR2 SYGVQD (reference sequence). The CDR3 spells CASSEWTSGQETQYF. The CDR3 region has the DNA TGCGCCAGCAGTGAATGGACTAGCGGCCAAGAGACCCAGTACTTC.

This clonotype was observed many times. The CDR3: CASSDSTYEQYF. CDR3 nucleotide sequence: TGTGCCAGCTCGGACTCAACCTACGAGCAGTACTTC. The gene calls are TRBV18 and TRBJ2-7; the D gene is possibly TRBD2 (5 bases). CDR3 length: 12 amino acids. Germline V gene sequence: CDR1 KGHSH, CDR2 LQKENI. V lost 6 bases to trimming and J lost 2 bases, with 8 bases between them.

This clonotype was found many times. In nucleotides, the CDR3 is TGTGCCAGCAGTCCAATCGACAGGAGTCCTAGGACCGGGGAGCTGTTTTTT. The encoded protein is CASSPIDRSPRTGELFF. The V call is TRBV28, the J call TRBJ2-2, with D tentatively TRBD1 (6 bases). The germline CDR1 and CDR2 sequences are MDHEN and SYDVKM. The CDR3 has 17 residues. Trimming took 5 bases from V and 5 from J, leaving 21 bases between them.

This clonotype was observed many times. The chain is built from TRBV7-2 and TRBJ2-4; 7 nucleotides align to TRBD2. V was clipped by 1 base and J by 6 bases; unmatched bases: 9. Germline V gives CDR1 SGHTA, CDR2 FQGNSA. This CDR3 has 16 residues. The chain's CDR3 is CASSLEGRGGINIQYF. The CDR3 DNA reads as TGTGCCAGCAGCTTAGAAGGGCGGGGAGGGATAAACATTCAGTACTTC.

There are many counts of this clonotype. The rearrangement uses TRBV7-9 and TRBJ2-6; no firm D call. The CDR3 consists of 14 residues. The germline V and J ends were trimmed by 7 bases and 0 bases, with 7 bases remaining between them. CDR1 SEHNR and CDR2 FQNEAQ come from the germline V gene (reference sequence). CDR3 sequence reads: CASNADSGANVLTF. DNA of the CDR3: TGTGCCAGCAACGCGGACTCTGGGGCCAACGTCCTGACTTTC.

This clonotype was seen many times. The chain uses TRBV28 and TRBJ2-7; D is ambiguous. V gave up 2 bases and J gave up 7 bases, with 9 bases separating them. From germline, CDR1 is MDHEN and CDR2 SYDVKM. The CDR3 has 12 residues. The CDR3: CASSLAPREQYF. DNA for the CDR3: TGTGCCAGCAGTTTAGCCCCCCGGGAGCAGTACTTC. The whole variable domain, remainder taken from reference TRBV28 and TRBJ2-7, is DVKVTQSSRYLVKRTGEKVFLECVQDMDHENMFWYRQDPGLGLRLIYFSYDVKMKEKGDIPEGYSVSREKKERFSLILESASTNQTSMYLCASSLAPREQYFGPGTRLTVT.

This clonotype showed up many times. This chain uses TRBV18 with TRBJ1-1; 9 bases agree with TRBD1. The CDR3 has 16 amino acids. V was clipped by 3 bases and J by 0 bases; unmatched bases: 5. Germline lookup yields CDR1 KGHSH and CDR2 LQKENI. The CDR3 protein is CASSPPGQGMNTEAFF. DNA of the CDR3: TGTGCCAGCTCACCCCCGGGACAGGGTATGAACACTGAAGCTTTCTTT.

This clonotype was counted between two and nine times. The V and J genes are TRBV7-2 and TRBJ2-1; weak D call: TRBD2 (5 bases). Trimming shortened V by 5 bases and J by 6 bases, and 11 bases separated the two germline ends. The CDR3 consists of 13 residues. Germline assignment: CDR1 SGHTA and CDR2 FQGNSA. This chain's CDR3 is CASSAGPVNEQFF. The CDR3 DNA sequence: TGTGCCAGCAGCGCGGGCCCGGTCAATGAGCAGTTCTTC.

A word on this clonotype: A much larger clone lies a single base off, so this may be a read error. This chain uses TRBV12-3 or TRBV12-4 with TRBJ1-3; D remains unclear. The V gene lost 2 bases and the J gene lost 4 bases, with 9 bases spanning the gap. This CDR3 has 14 residues. CDR3 nucleotide sequence: TGTGCCAGCAGTTTATGGGGATTGGGAAACACCATATATTTT. It is translated as CASSLWGLGNTIYF.

This clonotype was seen a few times. The chain recombines TRBV7-2 with TRBJ2-3; D remains ambiguous. Germline lookup yields CDR1 SGHTA and CDR2 FQGNSA. This CDR3 has 14 amino acids. V gave up 2 bases and J gave up 1 base, with 7 bases separating them. The CDR3 nucleotides read TGTGCCAGCAGCTTAAGTCTGGGCACAGATACGCAGTATTTT. Residues: CASSLSLGTDTQYF. The full variable domain, rest sourced from reference TRBV7-2 and TRBJ2-3, is GAGVSQSPSNKVTEKGKDVELRCDPISGHTALYWYRQSLGQGLEFLIYFQGNSAPDKSGLPSDRFSAERTGGSVSTLTIQRTQQEDSAVYLCASSLSLGTDTQYFGPGTRLTVL.

This clonotype was counted many times. The chain couples TRBV4-1 to TRBJ2-7; no definite D call. Trimming cost V 1 base and J 4 bases, with 8 bases left between them. The germline V gene encodes CDR1 MGHRA and CDR2 YSYEKL. The CDR3 contains 13 residues. DNA for the CDR3: TGCGCCAGCAGCCAAGTTTTCGGATACGAGCAGTACTTC. Amino acid sequence: CASSQVFGYEQYF.

This rearrangement joins TRBV18 to TRBJ1-1; 9 positions agree with TRBD1. V shed 2 bases and J 8 bases; nucleotides not matched to a gene: 9. Germline CDR1 KGHSH, CDR2 LQKENI. The CDR3 length is 15 residues. This chain's CDR3 is CASSPSAGTGMEAFF. The DNA of the CDR3 is TGTGCCAGCTCACCAAGCGCCGGGACAGGGATGGAAGCTTTCTTT. Drawing the rest from reference TRBV18 and TRBJ1-1, the complete variable domain is NAGVMQNPRHLVRRRGQEARLRCSPMKGHSHVYWYRQLPEEGLKFMVYLQKENIIDESGMPKERFSAEFPKEGPSILRIQQVVRGDSAAYFCASSPSAGTGMEAFFGQGTRLTVV.

This clonotype came up many times. The rearrangement links TRBV28 to TRBJ1-5; maybe TRBD1 (6 bases). The germline gives CDR1 MDHEN, CDR2 SYDVKM. The CDR3 has 16 amino acids. Trimming shortened V by 7 bases and J by 0 bases, and 16 bases separated the two germline ends. CDR3 region: CASNPGDAYSNQPQHF. CDR3 coding DNA: TGTGCCAGCAACCCAGGGGACGCCTATAGCAATCAGCCCCAGCATTTT.

This clonotype was seen at least ten times. V gene TRBV3-1 combines with J gene TRBJ2-1; TRBD2 matches 12 bases. CDR1 and CDR2 from the germline V gene are LGHDT and YNNKEL (reference sequence). The CDR3 consists of 16 residues. After removal of 5 bases from V and 6 bases from J, the junction contained 8 bases not matched to a gene. CDR3: CASSKSLAGGRNEQFF. The CDR3 coding sequence is TGTGCCAGCAGCAAGTCGCTAGCGGGAGGGCGCAATGAGCAGTTCTTC.

This sequence joins TRBV11-2 and TRBJ1-4, with D perhaps TRBD1 (5 bases). Per the germline V gene, CDR1 is SGHAT and CDR2 is FQNNGV. The CDR3 is 13 residues long. The germline V and J ends were trimmed by 4 bases and 10 bases, with 13 bases remaining between them. CDR3 residues: CASSSRDRGKLFF. The CDR3 nucleotides read TGTGCCAGCAGCTCTAGAGACAGAGGAAAACTGTTTTTT.

This clonotype showed up many times. The gene calls are TRBV28 and TRBJ1-2, with D perhaps matching TRBD1 (6 bases). CDR1 is MDHEN and CDR2 is SYDVKM in the germline V gene. The CDR3 has 14 residues. With 6 bases removed from V and 4 bases from J, the gap between germline ends came to 15 bases. The CDR3 nucleotides are TGTGCCAGCAGACGAGTCGTGGACAGCTATGGCTACACCTTC. Translating gives CASRRVVDSYGYTF.

This clonotype was counted a few times. The chain uses TRBV24-1 and TRBJ2-1; D remains unclear. Trimming pared 6 bases from V and 6 bases from J, leaving 11 bases between. This CDR3 has 13 residues. Germline V gene data show CDR1 as KGHDR and CDR2 as SFDVKD. DNA for the CDR3: TGTGCCACCAGTATGACTCGTACCAATGAGCAGTTCTTC. It specifies CATSMTRTNEQFF.

This clonotype was counted at least ten times. The chain combines TRBV11-2 with TRBJ1-2, with D unresolved. Germline loops: CDR1 SGHAT, CDR2 FQNNGV. Trimming cost V 4 bases and J 0 bases, with 9 bases left between them. This CDR3 spans 14 amino acids. The CDR3 DNA follows: TGTGCCAGCAGCTCATACAGCTCTAACTATGGCTACACCTTC. Translation gives CASSSYSSNYGYTF.

This clonotype was counted at least ten times. This CDR3 reads CASSPPGRRDTGELFF. CDR3 bases: TGTGCCAGTAGTCCGCCGGGACGGAGGGACACCGGGGAGCTGTTTTTT. V gene TRBV19 combines with J gene TRBJ2-2, with D perhaps matching TRBD2 (6 bases). This CDR3 region has 16 residues. In germline, CDR1 is LNHDA, CDR2 SQIVND (reference sequence). V shed 5 bases and J shed 3 bases, with 16 bases lying between them.

This clonotype was recorded at least ten times. Written as DNA, the CDR3 is TGTGCCAGCAGCTTGGCCGGCAGGGTGGCAGATACGCAGTATTTT. It translates to CASSLAGRVADTQYF. V gene TRBV5-4 combines with J gene TRBJ2-3; TRBD1 is a possible D gene (5 bases). The V end was cut by 0 bases, the J end by 4 bases, with 12 bases between. The CDR3 has 15 residues. Germline V gene data show CDR1 as SGHNT and CDR2 as YYREEE (reference sequence).

This clonotype was seen ten or more times. The chain is built from TRBV3-1 and TRBJ2-3; D is undetermined. Germline CDR1 and CDR2: LGHDT and YNNKEL (reference sequence). With 3 bases removed from V and 4 bases from J, the gap between germline ends came to 14 bases. The CDR3 loop spans 15 amino acids. CDR3 region: CASSHRLGLPDTQYF. The CDR3 DNA is TGTGCCAGCAGCCACAGGTTGGGCCTCCCAGATACGCAGTATTTT.

V usage is TRBV10-2 and J usage is TRBJ1-1; TRBD1 agrees at 8 bases. V lost 0 bases and J lost 5; bases outside the gene matches: 5. The germline V gene has CDR1 WSHSY and CDR2 SAAADI. This CDR3 is 15 amino acids long. Here the CDR3 reads CASSESYRGTTEAFF. In DNA, the CDR3 is TGCGCCAGCAGTGAGTCTTACAGGGGGACTACTGAAGCTTTCTTT.

This clonotype was counted between two and nine times. The V call is TRBV28, the J call TRBJ2-6; D uncertain. With 3 bases removed from V and 4 bases from J, the gap between germline ends came to 10 bases. CDR3 length equals 15 residues. Germline V gives CDR1 MDHEN, CDR2 SYDVKM. Here the CDR3 DNA reads TGTGCCAGCAGTTTGTCAGTGGGCGGGGCCAACGTCCTGACTTTC. Its translation: CASSLSVGGANVLTF.

This sequence joins TRBV6-1 and TRBJ2-7; D might be TRBD1 or TRBD2, each matching 5 bases. The germline gives CDR1 MNHNS, CDR2 SASEGT. The V gene lost 6 bases and the J gene lost 2 bases, with 17 bases spanning the gap. This CDR3 spans 15 amino acids. The CDR3 nucleotides are TGTGCCAGCAGGGAATTATCCGGGACCACCTACGAGCAGTACTTC. Translated, it gives CASRELSGTTYEQYF.

This clonotype has at least ten counts. The chain combines TRBV19 with TRBJ1-4, with a tentative D call TRBD1 (5 bases). The CDR3 runs 12 residues. Trimming shortened V by 8 bases and J by 6 bases, and 10 bases separated the two germline ends. Germline values: CDR1 LNHDA, CDR2 SQIVND (reference sequence). This chain's CDR3 is CASHKGHEKLFF. Written as DNA, the CDR3 is TGTGCCAGTCATAAGGGGCATGAAAAACTGTTTTTT.